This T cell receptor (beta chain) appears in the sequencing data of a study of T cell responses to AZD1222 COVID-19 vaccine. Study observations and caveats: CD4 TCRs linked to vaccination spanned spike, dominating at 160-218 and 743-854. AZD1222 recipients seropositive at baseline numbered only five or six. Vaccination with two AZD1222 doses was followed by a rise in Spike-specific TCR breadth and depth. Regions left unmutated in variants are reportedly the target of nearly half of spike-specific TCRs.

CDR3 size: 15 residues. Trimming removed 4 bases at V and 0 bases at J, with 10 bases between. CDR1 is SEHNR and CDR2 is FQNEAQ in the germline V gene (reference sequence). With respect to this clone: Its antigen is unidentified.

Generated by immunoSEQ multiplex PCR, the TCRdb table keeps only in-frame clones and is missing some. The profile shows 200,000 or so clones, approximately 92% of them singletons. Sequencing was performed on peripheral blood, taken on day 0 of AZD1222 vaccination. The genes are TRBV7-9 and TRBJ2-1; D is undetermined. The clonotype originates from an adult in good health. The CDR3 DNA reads TGTGCCAGCAGCTCCTTACAGAGCTCCTACAATGAGCAGTTCTTC. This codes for CASSSLQSSYNEQFF.